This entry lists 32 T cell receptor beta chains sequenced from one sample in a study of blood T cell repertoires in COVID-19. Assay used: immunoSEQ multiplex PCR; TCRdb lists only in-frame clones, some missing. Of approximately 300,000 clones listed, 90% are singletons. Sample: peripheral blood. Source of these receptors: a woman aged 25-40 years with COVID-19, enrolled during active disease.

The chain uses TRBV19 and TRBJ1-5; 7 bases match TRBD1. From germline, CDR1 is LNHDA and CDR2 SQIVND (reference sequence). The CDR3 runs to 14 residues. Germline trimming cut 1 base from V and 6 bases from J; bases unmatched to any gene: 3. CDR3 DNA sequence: TGTGCCAGTAGTATAGGGAGGGGGCGTCAGCCCCAGCATTTT. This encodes CASSIGRGRQPQHF. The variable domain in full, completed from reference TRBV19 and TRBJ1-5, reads DGGITQSPKYLFRKEGQNVTLSCEQNLNHDAMYWYRQDPGQGLRLIYYSQIVNDFQKGDIAEGYSVSREKKESFPLTVTSAQKNPTAFYLCASSIGRGRQPQHFGDGTRLSIL.

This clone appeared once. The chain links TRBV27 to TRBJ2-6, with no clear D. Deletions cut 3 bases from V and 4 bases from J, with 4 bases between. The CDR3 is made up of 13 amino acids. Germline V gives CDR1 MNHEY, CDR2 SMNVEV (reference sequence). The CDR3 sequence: CASSFRGANVLTF. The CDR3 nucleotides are TGTGCCAGCAGTTTCCGGGGGGCCAACGTCCTGACTTTC.

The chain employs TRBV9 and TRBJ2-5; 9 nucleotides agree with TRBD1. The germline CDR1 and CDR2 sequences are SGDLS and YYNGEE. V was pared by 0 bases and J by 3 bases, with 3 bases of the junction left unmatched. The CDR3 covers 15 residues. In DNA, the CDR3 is TGTGCCAGCAGCGTAGAAGGACAGGGGAAAGAGACCCAGTACTTC. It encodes CASSVEGQGKETQYF.

The CDR3 nucleotides are TGTGCCAGCAAGCGCGGGACAGGGACCTACTCACCCCTCCACTTT. Encoded protein: CASKRGTGTYSPLHF. V is TRBV27 and J is TRBJ1-6; 9 bases are a match to TRBD1. Trimming cost V 7 bases and J 10 bases; bases outside gene matches: 11. The CDR3 has 15 amino acids. Germline V CDR1 and CDR2: MNHEY, SMNVEV (reference sequence).

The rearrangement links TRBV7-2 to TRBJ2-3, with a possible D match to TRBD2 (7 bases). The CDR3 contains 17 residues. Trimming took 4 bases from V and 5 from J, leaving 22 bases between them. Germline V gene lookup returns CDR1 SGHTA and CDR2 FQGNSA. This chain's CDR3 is CASSSGVGGPLIDTQYF. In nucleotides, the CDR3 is TGTGCCAGCAGCTCAGGGGTGGGAGGGCCTCTCATAGATACGCAGTATTTT.

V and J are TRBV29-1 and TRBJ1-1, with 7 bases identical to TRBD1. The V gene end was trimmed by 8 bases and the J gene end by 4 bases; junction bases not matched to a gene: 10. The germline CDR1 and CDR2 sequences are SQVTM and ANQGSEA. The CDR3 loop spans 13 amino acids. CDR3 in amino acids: CSLLTGEATEAFF. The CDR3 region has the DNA TGCAGCCTCCTCACAGGGGAAGCCACTGAAGCTTTCTTT.

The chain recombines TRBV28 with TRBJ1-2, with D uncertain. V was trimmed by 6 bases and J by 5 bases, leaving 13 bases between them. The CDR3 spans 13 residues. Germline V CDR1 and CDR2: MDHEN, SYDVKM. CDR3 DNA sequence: TGTGCCAGCAGACCAAGTAGAGTTTATGGCTACACCTTC. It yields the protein CASRPSRVYGYTF.

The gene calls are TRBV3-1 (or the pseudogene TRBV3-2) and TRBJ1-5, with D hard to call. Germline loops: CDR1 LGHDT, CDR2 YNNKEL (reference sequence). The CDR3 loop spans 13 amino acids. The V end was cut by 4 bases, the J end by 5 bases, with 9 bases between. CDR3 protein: CASSPGRDQPQHF. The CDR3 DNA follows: TGTGCCAGCAGCCCCGGTCGTGATCAGCCCCAGCATTTT.

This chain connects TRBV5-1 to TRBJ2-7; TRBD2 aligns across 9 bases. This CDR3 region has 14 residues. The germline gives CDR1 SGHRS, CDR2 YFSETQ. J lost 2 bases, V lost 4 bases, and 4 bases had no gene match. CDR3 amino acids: CASSPGGGAYEQYF. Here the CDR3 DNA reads TGCGCCAGCAGCCCGGGCGGGGGGGCCTACGAGCAGTACTTC. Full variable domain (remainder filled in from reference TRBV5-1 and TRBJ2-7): KAGVTQTPRYLIKTRGQQVTLSCSPISGHRSVSWYQQTPGQGLQFLFEYFSETQRNKGNFPGRFSGRQFSNSRSEMNVSTLELGDSALYLCASSPGGGAYEQYFGPGTRLTVT.

DNA of the CDR3: TGTGCCAGCAGCCGCAGCTTTAGCGGAAACTACAATGAGCAGTTCTTC. This gives the protein CASSRSFSGNYNEQFF. J is TRBJ2-1 and V is TRBV3-1 (or the pseudogene TRBV3-2), with a weak D call TRBD2 (6 bases). The CDR3 has 16 amino acids. The germline V gene has CDR1 LGHDT and CDR2 YNNKEL (reference sequence). V was shortened by 4 bases and J by 3 bases, with 16 bases between the two germline ends.

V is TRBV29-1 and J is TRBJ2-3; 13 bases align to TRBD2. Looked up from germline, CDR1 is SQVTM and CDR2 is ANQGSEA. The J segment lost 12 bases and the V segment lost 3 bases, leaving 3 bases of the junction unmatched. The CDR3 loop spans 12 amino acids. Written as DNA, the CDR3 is TGCAGCGTTGAGCGGACTAGCGGGAGCCAGTATTTT. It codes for CSVERTSGSQYF.

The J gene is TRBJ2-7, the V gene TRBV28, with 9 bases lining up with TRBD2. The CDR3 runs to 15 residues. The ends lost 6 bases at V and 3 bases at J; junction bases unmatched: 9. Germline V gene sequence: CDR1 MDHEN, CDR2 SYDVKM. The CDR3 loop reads CASRITTSGFYEQYF. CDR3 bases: TGTGCCAGCAGAATCACGACTAGCGGCTTCTACGAGCAGTACTTC. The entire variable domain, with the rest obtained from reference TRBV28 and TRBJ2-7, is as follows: DVKVTQSSRYLVKRTGEKVFLECVQDMDHENMFWYRQDPGLGLRLIYFSYDVKMKEKGDIPEGYSVSREKKERFSLILESASTNQTSMYLCASRITTSGFYEQYFGPGTRLTVT.

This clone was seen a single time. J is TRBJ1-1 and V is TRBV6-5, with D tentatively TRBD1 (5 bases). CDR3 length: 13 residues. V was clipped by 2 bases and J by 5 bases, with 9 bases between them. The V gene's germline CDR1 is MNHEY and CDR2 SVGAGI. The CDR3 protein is CASSYPGRTEAFF. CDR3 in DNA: TGTGCCAGCAGTTACCCAGGGCGGACTGAAGCTTTCTTT.

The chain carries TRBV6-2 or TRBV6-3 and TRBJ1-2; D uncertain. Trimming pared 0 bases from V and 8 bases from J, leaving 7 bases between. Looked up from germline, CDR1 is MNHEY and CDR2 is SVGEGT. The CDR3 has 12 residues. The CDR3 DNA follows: TGTGCCAGCAGTTACTCGCTACTGGGCTACACCTTC. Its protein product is CASSYSLLGYTF.

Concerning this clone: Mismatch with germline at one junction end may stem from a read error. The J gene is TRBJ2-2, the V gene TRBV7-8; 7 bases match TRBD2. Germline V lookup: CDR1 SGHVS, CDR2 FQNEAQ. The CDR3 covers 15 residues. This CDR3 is CASSLAESNTGELFF. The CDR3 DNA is TGTGCCAGCAGCCTAGCGGAGTCGAACACCGGGGAGCTGTTTTTT.

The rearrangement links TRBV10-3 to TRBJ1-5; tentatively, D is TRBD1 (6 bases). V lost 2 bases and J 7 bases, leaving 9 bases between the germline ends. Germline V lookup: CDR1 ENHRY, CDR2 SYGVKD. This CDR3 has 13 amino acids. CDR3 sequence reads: CAISEVRGQPQHF. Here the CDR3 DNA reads TGTGCCATCAGTGAGGTCAGGGGACAGCCCCAGCATTTT.

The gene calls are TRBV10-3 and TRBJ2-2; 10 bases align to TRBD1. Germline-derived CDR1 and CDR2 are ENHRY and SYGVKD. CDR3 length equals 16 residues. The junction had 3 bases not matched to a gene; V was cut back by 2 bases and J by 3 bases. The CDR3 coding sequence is TGTGCCATCAGTGAGGGGACAGGGGCGGACACCGGGGAGCTGTTTTTT. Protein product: CAISEGTGADTGELFF.

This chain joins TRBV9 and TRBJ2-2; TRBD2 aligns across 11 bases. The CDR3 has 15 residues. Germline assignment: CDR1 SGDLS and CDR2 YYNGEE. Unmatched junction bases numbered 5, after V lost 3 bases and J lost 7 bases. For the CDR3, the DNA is TGTGCCAGCAGCGGACAGGGACTAGCGGACGGGGAGCTGTTTTTT. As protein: CASSGQGLADGELFF. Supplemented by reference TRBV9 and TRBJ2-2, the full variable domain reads DSGVTQTPKHLITATGQRVTLRCSPRSGDLSVYWYQQSLDQGLQFLIQYYNGEERAKGNILERFSAQQFPDLHSELNLSSLELGDSALYFCASSGQGLADGELFFGEGSRLTVL.

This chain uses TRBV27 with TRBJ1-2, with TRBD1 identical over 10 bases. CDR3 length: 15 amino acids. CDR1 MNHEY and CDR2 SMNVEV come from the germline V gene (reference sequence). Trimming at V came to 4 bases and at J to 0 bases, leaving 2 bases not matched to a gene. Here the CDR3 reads CASSSGQGANYGYTF. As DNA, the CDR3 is TGTGCCAGCAGTTCCGGACAGGGGGCTAACTATGGCTACACCTTC.

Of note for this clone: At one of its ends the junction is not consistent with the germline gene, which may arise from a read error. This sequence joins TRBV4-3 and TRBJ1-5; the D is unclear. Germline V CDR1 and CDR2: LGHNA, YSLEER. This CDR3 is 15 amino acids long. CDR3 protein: CASSHSRGSHQPQHF. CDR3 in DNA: TGCGCCAGCAGCCACTCACGGGGTAGCCATCAGCCCCAGCATTTT.

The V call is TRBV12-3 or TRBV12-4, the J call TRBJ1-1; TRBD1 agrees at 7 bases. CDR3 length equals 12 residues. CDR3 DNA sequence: TGTGTCAGTACAGGGGCCGTCGCGGGAGCTTTCTTT. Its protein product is CVSTGAVAGAFF.

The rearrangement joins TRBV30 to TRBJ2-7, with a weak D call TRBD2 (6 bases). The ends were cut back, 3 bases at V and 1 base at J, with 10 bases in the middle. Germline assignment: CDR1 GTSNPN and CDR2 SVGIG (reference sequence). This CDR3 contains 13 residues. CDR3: CAWSLGTSYEQYF. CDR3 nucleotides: TGTGCCTGGAGCTTAGGGACTTCCTACGAGCAGTACTTC. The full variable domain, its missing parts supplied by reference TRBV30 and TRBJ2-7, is SQTIHQWPATLVQPVGSPLSLECTVEGTSNPNLYWYRQAAGRGLQLLFYSVGIGQISSEVPQNLSASRPQDRQFILSSKKLLLSDSGFYLCAWSLGTSYEQYFGPGTRLTVT.

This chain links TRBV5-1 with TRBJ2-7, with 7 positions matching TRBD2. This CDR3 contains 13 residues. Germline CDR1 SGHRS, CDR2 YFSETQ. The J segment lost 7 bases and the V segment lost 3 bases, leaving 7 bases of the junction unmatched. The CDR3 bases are TGCGCCAGCAGCTCAGGCGGGGAGGGGGAGCAGTACTTC. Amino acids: CASSSGGEGEQYF.

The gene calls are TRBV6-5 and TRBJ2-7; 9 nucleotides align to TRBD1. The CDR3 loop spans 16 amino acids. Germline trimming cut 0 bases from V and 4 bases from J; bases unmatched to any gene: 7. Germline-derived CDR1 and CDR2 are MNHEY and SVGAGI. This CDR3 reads CASSYSYGQGIYEQYF. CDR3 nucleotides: TGTGCCAGCAGTTACTCGTATGGACAGGGGATATACGAGCAGTACTTC.

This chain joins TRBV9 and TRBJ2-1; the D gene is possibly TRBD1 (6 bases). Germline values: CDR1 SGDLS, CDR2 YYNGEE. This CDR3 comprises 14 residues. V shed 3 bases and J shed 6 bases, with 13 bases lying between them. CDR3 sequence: CASSAAGVSNEQFF. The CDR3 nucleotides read TGTGCCAGCAGCGCGGCAGGGGTTAGCAATGAGCAGTTCTTC.

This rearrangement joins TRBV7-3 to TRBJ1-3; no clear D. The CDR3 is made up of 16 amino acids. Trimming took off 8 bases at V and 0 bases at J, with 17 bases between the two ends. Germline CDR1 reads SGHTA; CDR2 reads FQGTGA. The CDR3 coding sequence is TGTGCCAGCCTCTCTACCCCCGAATACTCTGGAAACACCATATATTTT. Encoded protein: CASLSTPEYSGNTIYF. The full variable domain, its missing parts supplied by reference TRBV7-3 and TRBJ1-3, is GAGVSQTPSNKVTEKGKYVELRCDPISGHTALYWYRQSLGQGPEFLIYFQGTGAADDSGLPNDRFFAVRPEGSVSTLKIQRTERGDSAVYLCASLSTPEYSGNTIYFGEGSWLTVV.

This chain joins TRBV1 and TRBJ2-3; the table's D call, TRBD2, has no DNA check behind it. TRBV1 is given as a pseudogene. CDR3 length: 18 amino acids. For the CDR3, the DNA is TGCACCAGCAGCCAAGGGATACTAGCGGGAGGGCTCACAGATACGCAGTATTTT. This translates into CTSSQGILAGGLTDTQYF.

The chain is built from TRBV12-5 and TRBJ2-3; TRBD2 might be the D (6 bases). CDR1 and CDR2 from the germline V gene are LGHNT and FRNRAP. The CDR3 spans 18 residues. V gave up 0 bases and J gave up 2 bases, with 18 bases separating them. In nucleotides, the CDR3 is TGTGCTAGTGGTTTGGTGGGGCATGAGGGGAGGCCCACAGATACGCAGTATTTT. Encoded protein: CASGLVGHEGRPTDTQYF.

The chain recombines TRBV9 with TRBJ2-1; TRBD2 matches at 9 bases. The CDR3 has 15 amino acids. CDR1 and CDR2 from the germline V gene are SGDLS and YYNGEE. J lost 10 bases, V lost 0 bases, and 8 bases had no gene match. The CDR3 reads CASSVALSGSGEQFF. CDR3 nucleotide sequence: TGTGCCAGCAGCGTAGCGCTTAGCGGGAGCGGGGAGCAGTTCTTC.

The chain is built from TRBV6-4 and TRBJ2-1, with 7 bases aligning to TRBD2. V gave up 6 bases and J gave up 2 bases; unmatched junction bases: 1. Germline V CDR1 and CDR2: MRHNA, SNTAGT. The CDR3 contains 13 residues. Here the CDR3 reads CASSSGAYNEQFF. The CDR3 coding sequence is TGTGCCAGCAGCAGCGGGGCCTACAATGAGCAGTTCTTC.

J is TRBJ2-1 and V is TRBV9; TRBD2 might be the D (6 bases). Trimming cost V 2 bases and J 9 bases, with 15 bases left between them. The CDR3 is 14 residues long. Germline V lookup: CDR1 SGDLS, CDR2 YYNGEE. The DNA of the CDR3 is TGTGCCAGCAGCGTGGCGGGGAGCTCGAGTGAGCAGTTCTTC. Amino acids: CASSVAGSSSEQFF.

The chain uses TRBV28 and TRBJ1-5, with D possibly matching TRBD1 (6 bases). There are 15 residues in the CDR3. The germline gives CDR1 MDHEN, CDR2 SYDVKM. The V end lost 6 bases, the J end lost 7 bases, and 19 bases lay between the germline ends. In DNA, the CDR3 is TGTGCCAGCAGCCAACGGGGGGGGGCGAGGCAGCCCCAGCATTTT. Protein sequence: CASSQRGGARQPQHF.